The 8 T cell receptor beta chains presented below share a single source sample, sequenced in a study of T cell repertoires in cytomegalovirus infection. TCRdb processed the reads anew with MiXCR; each CDR3 protein has one entry. The profile shows about 340,000 distinct CDR3 sequences, roughly 29% of them singletons. Their antigens remain unidentified. The sample consisted of cultured PBMCs, taken from culture after CMV antigen stimulation. Receptors originate from a human donor in good health (CMV status not recorded). Some clones in this sample may be carry-over from other donors' samples.

This clonotype was seen a few times. The chain employs TRBV12-3 or TRBV12-4 and TRBJ2-4, with 9 bases fitting TRBD1. The J segment lost 6 bases and the V segment lost 5 bases, leaving 8 bases of the junction unmatched. There are 15 residues in the CDR3. The CDR3 DNA reads as TGTGCCAGCAGTCCCCTACAGGGGGCGGGAAACATTCAGTACTTC. Encoded protein: CASSPLQGAGNIQYF.

This clonotype has more than one count but fewer than ten. This sequence joins TRBV13 and TRBJ2-5; 12 nucleotides agree with TRBD2. Germline V lookup: CDR1 PRHDT, CDR2 FYEKMQ (reference sequence). The CDR3 has 17 amino acids. V gave up 4 bases and J gave up 1 base; unmatched junction bases: 7. The CDR3 sequence is CASSSRTSGDAQETQYF. CDR3 nucleotides: TGTGCCAGCAGCTCGCGGACTAGCGGGGACGCCCAAGAGACCCAGTACTTC.

CDR3 amino acids: CSARVSGSYNSPLHF. For the CDR3, the DNA is TGCAGTGCTAGAGTCTCCGGGTCCTATAATTCACCCCTCCACTTT. The chain uses TRBV20-1 and TRBJ1-6; D is unclear. Deletions cut 1 base from V and 1 base from J, with 8 bases between. The CDR3 is made up of 15 amino acids. Germline lookup yields CDR1 DFQATT and CDR2 SNEGSKA (reference sequence).

This clonotype was seen a handful of times. The chain is built from TRBV7-6 and TRBJ2-5, with 10 bases that match TRBD2. V was clipped by 5 bases and J by 1 base; unmatched bases: 4. This CDR3 has 15 amino acids. Looked up from germline, CDR1 is SGHVS and CDR2 is FNYEAQ. CDR3 region: CASSGWTSGQETQYF. The DNA of the CDR3 is TGTGCCAGCAGCGGATGGACTAGCGGCCAAGAGACCCAGTACTTC.

There are a few counts of this clonotype. The J gene is TRBJ1-3, the V gene TRBV6-1; D gene uncertain. Trimming removed 0 bases from V and 2 bases from J, with 5 bases in between. The germline gives CDR1 MNHNS, CDR2 SASEGT. This CDR3 contains 14 residues. This CDR3 is CASSEAVPGNTIYF. CDR3 nucleotide sequence: TGTGCCAGCAGTGAAGCGGTCCCTGGAAACACCATATATTTT.

This clonotype was seen a handful of times. The chain is built from TRBV19 and TRBJ2-1, with D uncertain. CDR3 length: 20 residues. Germline V lookup: CDR1 LNHDA, CDR2 SQIVND (reference sequence). V was clipped by 4 bases and J by 4 bases, with 29 bases between them. This CDR3 reads CASSRIVPTSSALRYNEQFF. The DNA for the CDR3 is TGTGCCAGTAGTAGAATAGTCCCAACCTCTTCTGCCTTACGATACAATGAGCAGTTCTTC.

CDR3 sequence reads: CASSGPLNTEAFF. CDR3 in DNA: TGCGCCAGCAGTGGGCCCCTGAACACTGAAGCTTTCTTT. The chain has TRBV10-2 and TRBJ1-1, with unresolved D. Germline V gene sequence: CDR1 WSHSY, CDR2 SAAADI. V lost 4 bases, J lost 0 bases, and 6 bases lay in between. The CDR3 totals 13 residues.

This clonotype has ten or more counts. The rearrangement uses TRBV7-3 and TRBJ2-7; TRBD2 is a possible D gene (5 bases). The germline gives CDR1 SGHTA, CDR2 FQGTGA. The V end was cut by 1 base, the J end by 6 bases, with 16 bases between. The CDR3 extends over 15 amino acids. In DNA form, the CDR3 reads TGTGCCAGCAGCTTAATGGCGGGCAGAAACAGCGAGCAGTACTTC. Residues: CASSLMAGRNSEQYF. Based on the CDR3 plus reference TRBV7-3 and TRBJ2-7, the full variable domain is GAGVSQTPSNKVTEKGKYVELRCDPISGHTALYWYRQSLGQGPEFLIYFQGTGAADDSGLPNDRFFAVRPEGSVSTLKIQRTERGDSAVYLCASSLMAGRNSEQYFGPGTRLTVT.